The table lists the clone carrying this T cell receptor (beta chain) with a few counts. The trim removed 1 base at V and 5 bases at J, leaving 5 bases unmatched. Germline V gene sequence: CDR1 SGHTS, CDR2 YDEGEE. This CDR3 has 15 amino acids. Residents of about two dozen US areas, aged about 18 to 89 years, made up the participants. Cohorts were determined from participant-reported clinical history. The sample belongs to a study of blood T cell repertoires in COVID-19. Study details: Samples taken during acute and convalescent COVID-19 were collected in the United States, Italy and Spain.

Sequencing used immunoSEQ multiplex PCR; TCRdb keeps in-frame clones, though not all of them. The table shows approximately 140,000 clones, with about 86% occurring only once. Sequenced sample: PBMCs or T cells enriched from blood (not recorded which). This TCR derives from a woman aged 45-59 years who had recovered from COVID-19. The rearrangement links TRBV5-8 to TRBJ1-5; 8 bases fit TRBD1. CDR3 sequence (DNA): TGTGCCAGCAGCTTGATGGACAGGGCGGATCAGCCCCAGCATTTT. This translates into CASSLMDRADQPQHF.